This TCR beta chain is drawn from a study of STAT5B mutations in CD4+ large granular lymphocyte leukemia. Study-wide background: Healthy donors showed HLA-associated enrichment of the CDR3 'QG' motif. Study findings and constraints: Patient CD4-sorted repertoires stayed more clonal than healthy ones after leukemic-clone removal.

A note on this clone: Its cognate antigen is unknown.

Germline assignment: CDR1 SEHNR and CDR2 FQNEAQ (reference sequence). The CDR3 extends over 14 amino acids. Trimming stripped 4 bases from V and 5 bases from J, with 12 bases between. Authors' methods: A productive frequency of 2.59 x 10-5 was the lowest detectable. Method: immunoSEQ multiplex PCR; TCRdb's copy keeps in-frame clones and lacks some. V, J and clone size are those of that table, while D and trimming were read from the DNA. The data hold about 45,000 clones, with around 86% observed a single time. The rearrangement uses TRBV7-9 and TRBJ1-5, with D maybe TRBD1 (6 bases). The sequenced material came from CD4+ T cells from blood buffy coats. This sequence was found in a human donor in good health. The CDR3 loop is CASSYQGPDQPQHF. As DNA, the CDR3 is TGTGCCAGCAGCTATCAGGGGCCCGATCAGCCCCAGCATTTT.